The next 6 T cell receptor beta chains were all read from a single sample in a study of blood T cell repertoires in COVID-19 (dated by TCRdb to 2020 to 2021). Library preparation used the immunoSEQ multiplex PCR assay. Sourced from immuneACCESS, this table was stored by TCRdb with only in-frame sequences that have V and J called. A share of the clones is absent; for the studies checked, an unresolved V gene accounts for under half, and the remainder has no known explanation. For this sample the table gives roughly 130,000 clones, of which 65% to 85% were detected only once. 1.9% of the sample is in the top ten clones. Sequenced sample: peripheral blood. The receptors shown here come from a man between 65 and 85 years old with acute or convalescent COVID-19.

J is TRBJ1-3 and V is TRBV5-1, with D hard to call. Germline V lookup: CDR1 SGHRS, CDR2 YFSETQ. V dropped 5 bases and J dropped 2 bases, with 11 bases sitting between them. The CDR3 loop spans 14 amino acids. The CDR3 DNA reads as TGCGCCAGCAGGCCGGGTCACGCTGGAAACACCATATATTTT. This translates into CASRPGHAGNTIYF.

CDR3 protein: CATSSAIGEKLFF. CDR3 in DNA: TGTGCCACCAGCAGCGCCATCGGGGAAAAACTGTTTTTT. The V and J genes are TRBV15 and TRBJ1-4; D is undetermined. V was clipped by 3 bases and J by 8 bases, with 10 bases between them. CDR3 length: 13 amino acids. Germline V CDR1 and CDR2: LNHNV, YYDKDF (reference sequence).

For the CDR3, the DNA is TGCAGCGTTGATAGGGGGCCCCCAGATACGCAGTATTTT. Protein sequence: CSVDRGPPDTQYF. The chain joins TRBV29-1 to TRBJ2-3; 7 bases line up with TRBD1. This CDR3 has 13 residues. V shed 3 bases and J 4 bases; nucleotides not matched to a gene: 4. Germline CDR1 is SQVTM and CDR2 is ANQGSEA.

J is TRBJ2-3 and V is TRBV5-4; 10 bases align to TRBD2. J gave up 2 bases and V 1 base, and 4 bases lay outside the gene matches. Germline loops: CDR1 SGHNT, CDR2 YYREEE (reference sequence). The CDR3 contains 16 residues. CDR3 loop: CASSLRLAGHTDTQYF. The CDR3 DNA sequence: TGTGCCAGCAGCTTGCGACTAGCGGGTCACACAGATACGCAGTATTTT.

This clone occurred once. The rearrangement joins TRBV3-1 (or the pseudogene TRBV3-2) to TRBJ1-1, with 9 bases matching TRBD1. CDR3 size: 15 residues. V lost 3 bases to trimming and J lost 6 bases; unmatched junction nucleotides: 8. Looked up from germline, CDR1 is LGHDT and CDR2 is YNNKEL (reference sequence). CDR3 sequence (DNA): TGTGCCAGCAGCCATCCGACAGGGGGTATGCCTGAAGCTTTCTTT. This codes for CASSHPTGGMPEAFF.

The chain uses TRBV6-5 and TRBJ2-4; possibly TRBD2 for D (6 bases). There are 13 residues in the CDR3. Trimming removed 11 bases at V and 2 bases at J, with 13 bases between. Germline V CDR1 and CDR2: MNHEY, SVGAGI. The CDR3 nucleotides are TGTGCCGGCGGGGACGCGTCCAAAAACATTCAGTACTTC. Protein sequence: CAGGDASKNIQYF.